Here is one TCR beta chain with its context. What it binds is unknown. UMIs were added to TCR cDNA along with a universal primer site when it was made by 5'RACE template switching. TCRdb fed the 5' RACE reads into MiXCR, producing one record per CDR3 protein. This table has about 350,000 distinct CDR3 sequences, roughly 4% appearing once. This record comes from a study of T cells after yellow fever vaccination. Overall study context: Preparation of fractions with low cell numbers was performed using SMART-Seq v4 Ultra Low Input. Whole-study results and caveats: Post-booster reappearance was seen for most primary-vaccination clones (96% CD4, around 91% CD8). Some clonotypes were seen in both the CD4 and the CD8 compartments. These made up a small share and likely arose from convergent recombination.

V lost 2 bases, J lost 3 bases, and 13 bases lay in between. Germline values: CDR1 SGHAT, CDR2 FQDESV (reference sequence). The CDR3 consists of 15 residues. V usage is TRBV11-1 and J usage is TRBJ2-5; weak D call: TRBD2 (6 bases). Sample: PBMCs, taken 5 days after the yellow fever booster vaccination. This receptor was taken from a man between 18 and 29 years old who received the YFV17D yellow fever vaccine. Here the CDR3 reads CASSLYTPGEETQYF. The CDR3 DNA reads as TGTGCCAGCAGCTTATATACTCCGGGGGAAGAGACCCAGTACTTC.